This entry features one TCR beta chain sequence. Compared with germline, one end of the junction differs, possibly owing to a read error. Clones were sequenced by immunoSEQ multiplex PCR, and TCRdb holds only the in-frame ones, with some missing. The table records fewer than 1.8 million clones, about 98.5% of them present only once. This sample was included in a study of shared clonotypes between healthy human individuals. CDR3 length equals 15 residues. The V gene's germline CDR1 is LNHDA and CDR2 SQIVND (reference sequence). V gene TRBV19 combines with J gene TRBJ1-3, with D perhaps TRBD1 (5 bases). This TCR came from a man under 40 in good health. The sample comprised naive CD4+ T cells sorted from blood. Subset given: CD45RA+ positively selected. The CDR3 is CASSLNRMLGNTIYF. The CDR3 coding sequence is TGCGCCAGTAGTCTAAACAGGATGTTAGGAAACACCATATATTTT.